This T cell receptor beta chain was obtained from a study of shared clonotypes between healthy human individuals. CDR3 size: 13 residues. Germline CDR1 SGHRS, CDR2 YFSETQ. V dropped 0 bases and J dropped 4 bases, with 7 bases sitting between them. Some clones are missing from TCRdb's copy, which holds only in-frame ones; the method was immunoSEQ multiplex PCR. Here the sample spans 520,000 or so clones, around 79% being singletons. The TCR sequence derives from a woman in her 40s in good health. Some clones in this sample may be carry-over from other donors' samples. What was sequenced was PBMCs. This chain joins TRBV5-1 and TRBJ1-2; D call uncertain. This CDR3 is CASSLDRFYGYTF. CDR3 coding DNA: TGCGCCAGCAGCTTGGACAGATTCTATGGCTACACCTTC.